These 25 T cell receptor beta chains were all obtained from the same sample, sequenced in a study of cytomegalovirus exposure and HLA in healthy donors. A multiplex PCR was run with 60 Vbeta primers and 13 Jbeta primers. The method was immunoSEQ multiplex PCR; TCRdb's version includes in-frame clones alone and lacks a portion of them. Altogether 100,000 to 150,000 clones are present, approximately 84% being singletons, with the ten largest covering around 3%. The specimen was PBMCs. The origin of the receptors is a boy between 2 and 10 years old in good health and CMV-seronegative.

The chain employs TRBV27 and TRBJ1-1; D possibly corresponds to TRBD1 (5 bases). Trimming removed 5 bases from V and 1 base from J, with 11 bases in between. The CDR3 has 14 amino acids. Per the germline V gene, CDR1 is MNHEY and CDR2 is SMNVEV (reference sequence). The CDR3 spells CASSKRTGNTEAFF. In DNA form, the CDR3 reads TGTGCCAGCAGTAAACGAACAGGGAACACTGAAGCTTTCTTT.

The chain employs TRBV5-1 and TRBJ2-3; 7 nucleotides match TRBD1. CDR3 length: 16 residues. V was clipped by 6 bases and J by 0 bases; unmatched bases: 10. Germline CDR1 and CDR2: SGHRS and YFSETQ. CDR3 coding DNA: TGCGCCAGCATAACAGGGGACGACTTTAGCACAGATACGCAGTATTTT. Encoded protein: CASITGDDFSTDTQYF.

In its sample, this clone was seen once. The chain carries TRBV29-1 and TRBJ2-7; tentatively, D is TRBD1 (7 bases). This CDR3 has 12 residues. V dropped 3 bases and J dropped 6 bases, with 12 bases sitting between them. The germline V gene has CDR1 SQVTM and CDR2 ANQGSEA. The CDR3 DNA reads as TGCAGCGTTGATGGGCAGGGGGGCGAGCAGTACTTC. Its translation: CSVDGQGGEQYF.

This chain joins TRBV4-2 and TRBJ1-1; 7 bases fit TRBD1. The V segment lost 1 base and the J segment 1 base; nucleotides outside the gene matches: 6. CDR1 is LGHNA, CDR2 YNFKEQ, per germline. This CDR3 has 16 amino acids. Written as DNA, the CDR3 is TGTGCCAGCAGCCAAGCAAAAGGGGGCACGAACACTGAAGCTTTCTTT. Protein sequence: CASSQAKGGTNTEAFF.

The genes are TRBV6-1 and TRBJ1-5; 9 positions agree with TRBD1. This CDR3 has 16 residues. The J segment lost 5 bases and the V segment lost 4 bases, leaving 9 bases of the junction unmatched. The germline CDR1 and CDR2 sequences are MNHNS and SASEGT. The CDR3 sequence is CASSVSKGQGYQPQHF. The DNA of the CDR3 is TGTGCCAGCAGTGTTTCAAAGGGACAGGGATATCAGCCCCAGCATTTT.

There are a few counts of this clone. Mismatch with germline at one junction end may stem from a read error. This chain links TRBV7-9 with TRBJ1-1; maybe TRBD1 (5 bases). This CDR3 has 11 amino acids. Per the germline V gene, CDR1 is SEHNR and CDR2 is FQNEAQ (reference sequence). The CDR3 sequence is CSSSPGGGAFF. CDR3 nucleotides: TGTTCCAGCAGCCCGGGGGGGGGAGCTTTCTTT.

This chain joins TRBV14 and TRBJ2-5; 7 bases map to TRBD1. With 0 bases clipped from V and 2 bases from J, the junction kept 9 bases outside the gene matches. The CDR3 covers 17 residues. Germline CDR1 is SGHDN and CDR2 is FVKESK. The DNA for the CDR3 is TGTGCCAGCAGCCAAGATTATATAGGGGGCCGGCAAGAGACCCAGTACTTC. Protein sequence: CASSQDYIGGRQETQYF.

As regards this clone: A read error may produce the germline difference seen at one junction end. The chain combines TRBV9 with TRBJ2-5; TRBD2 agrees at 7 bases. Germline CDR1 and CDR2: SGDLS and YYNGEE. The CDR3 loop spans 15 amino acids. In nucleotides, the CDR3 is TGTGCCAGCAGCGGATCTAGCGGACCCAGAGAGGCCCAGTACTTC. This gives the protein CASSGSSGPREAQYF.

The genes are TRBV5-1 and TRBJ1-1, with 10 bases identical to TRBD1. CDR3 size: 14 residues. CDR1 and CDR2 from the germline V gene are SGHRS and YFSETQ. After removal of 5 bases from V and 1 base from J, the junction contained 2 bases not matched to a gene. The CDR3 sequence: CASRTGGSNTEAFF. CDR3 DNA sequence: TGCGCCAGCAGGACAGGGGGCTCGAACACTGAAGCTTTCTTT.

The chain combines TRBV7-8 with TRBJ1-1; D unresolved. There are 14 residues in the CDR3. Trimming shortened V by 2 bases and J by 10 bases, and 17 bases separated the two germline ends. In germline, CDR1 is SGHVS, CDR2 FQNEAQ. The CDR3 here is CASSLYYRLVGAFF. As DNA, the CDR3 is TGTGCCAGCAGCTTATATTATAGACTGGTTGGAGCTTTCTTT. Variable domain in full (rest from reference TRBV7-8 and TRBJ1-1): GAGVSQSPRYKVAKRGQDVALRCDPISGHVSLFWYQQALGQGPEFLTYFQNEAQLDKSGLPSDRFFAERPEGSVSTLKIQRTQQEDSAVYLCASSLYYRLVGAFFGQGTRLTVV.

A single count supports this clone. The chain links TRBV19 to TRBJ1-5; D gene unclear. The V gene lost 3 bases and the J gene lost 0 bases, with 9 bases spanning the gap. Germline lookup yields CDR1 LNHDA and CDR2 SQIVND (reference sequence). The CDR3 contains 15 residues. The CDR3 region has the DNA TGTGCCAGTAGTATGGAGGATTATAGCAATCAGCCCCAGCATTTT. This gives the protein CASSMEDYSNQPQHF.

The genes are TRBV27 and TRBJ2-2; D gene ambiguous. The CDR3 covers 13 residues. V gave up 0 bases and J gave up 7 bases, with 6 bases separating them. Looked up from germline, CDR1 is MNHEY and CDR2 is SMNVEV (reference sequence). CDR3 nucleotide sequence: TGTGCCAGCAGTTTATCGCGGCTCGGGGAGCTGTTTTTT. It translates to CASSLSRLGELFF.

The V call is TRBV6-1, the J call TRBJ2-1; D might be TRBD2 (6 bases). Trimming took off 8 bases at V and 8 bases at J, with 19 bases between the two ends. CDR1 and CDR2 (germline): MNHNS, SASEGT. The CDR3 sequence is 14 residues long. The CDR3 DNA reads as TGTGCCAGCGGCGGACTAAGTGGATCACATGAGCAGTTCTTC. It is translated as CASGGLSGSHEQFF.

In its sample, this clone was seen once. The chain uses TRBV4-1 and TRBJ1-6; 8 bases align to TRBD1. Germline V lookup: CDR1 MGHRA, CDR2 YSYEKL. Trimming removed 7 bases from V and 7 bases from J; junction bases left unmatched: 12. CDR3 size: 16 residues. The CDR3 DNA sequence: TGCGCCAGCACCCCGACTGGACAGGGTCGGAATTCACCCCTCCACTTT. Its protein product is CASTPTGQGRNSPLHF.

This rearrangement joins TRBV25-1 to TRBJ2-1; 12 bases agree with TRBD2. Germline loops: CDR1 MGHDK, CDR2 SYGVNS. The J segment lost 3 bases and the V segment lost 10 bases, leaving 4 bases of the junction unmatched. The CDR3 sequence is 14 residues long. This chain's CDR3 is CATLGLAGYNEQFF. DNA of the CDR3: TGTGCCACCCTGGGACTAGCGGGCTACAATGAGCAGTTCTTC.

This clone was detected only a few times. The rearrangement uses TRBV10-2 and TRBJ1-2, with 9 positions matching TRBD1. Germline V gene lookup returns CDR1 WSHSY and CDR2 SAAADI. V trimming: 5 bases; J trimming: 6 bases; junction bases outside the gene matches: 7. The CDR3 runs 14 residues. For the CDR3, the DNA is TGCGCCAGCAGTTCCCTGGACAGGGGTCATGGCTACACCTTC. Amino acids: CASSSLDRGHGYTF.

The V gene is TRBV7-6, the J gene TRBJ2-3; 9 bases align to TRBD2. J was trimmed by 3 bases and V by 4 bases; bases with no gene match: 5. The CDR3 covers 15 residues. CDR1 and CDR2 from the germline V gene are SGHVS and FNYEAQ. In DNA, the CDR3 is TGTGCCAGCAGCTGGGCGGGGGGGCGTACAGATACGCAGTATTTT. Its translation: CASSWAGGRTDTQYF. The whole variable domain, filled in from reference TRBV7-6 and TRBJ2-3, reads GAGVSQSPRYKVTKRGQDVALRCDPISGHVSLYWYRQALGQGPEFLTYFNYEAQQDKSGLPNDRFSAERPEGSISTLTIQRTEQRDSAMYRCASSWAGGRTDTQYFGPGTRLTVL.

This sequence joins TRBV6-5 and TRBJ1-2; D possibly corresponds to TRBD1 (6 bases). Germline lookup yields CDR1 MNHEY and CDR2 SVGAGI. Trimming cost V 5 bases and J 8 bases, with 12 bases left between them. CDR3 length: 12 amino acids. The CDR3: CASSPSRGGYTF. The CDR3 coding sequence is TGTGCCAGCAGTCCCTCCAGGGGCGGCTACACCTTC.

This chain joins TRBV2 and TRBJ2-1; 13 bases map to TRBD2. Germline loops: CDR1 SNHLY, CDR2 FYNNEI. The CDR3 length is 14 residues. V lost 4 bases to trimming and J lost 7 bases; unmatched junction nucleotides: 1. The CDR3 region is CASSVTSGRNEQFF. CDR3 bases: TGTGCCAGCAGTGTGACTAGCGGGAGGAATGAGCAGTTCTTC.

This clone has only one observation. This chain links TRBV19 with TRBJ1-2; TRBD1 is a possible D gene (5 bases). V was shortened by 3 bases and J by 3 bases, with 14 bases between the two germline ends. This CDR3 is 15 amino acids long. The germline V gene encodes CDR1 LNHDA and CDR2 SQIVND (reference sequence). The CDR3 here is CASSIGAGGDYGYTF. The CDR3 DNA is TGTGCCAGTAGTATCGGCGCCGGGGGGGACTATGGCTACACCTTC. The variable domain in full, with the rest retrieved from reference TRBV19 and TRBJ1-2, is DGGITQSPKYLFRKEGQNVTLSCEQNLNHDAMYWYRQDPGQGLRLIYYSQIVNDFQKGDIAEGYSVSREKKESFPLTVTSAQKNPTAFYLCASSIGAGGDYGYTFGSGTRLTVV.

This sequence joins TRBV27 and TRBJ1-3; 7 bases fit TRBD1. The CDR3 extends over 15 amino acids. J lost 2 bases, V lost 6 bases, and 7 bases had no gene match. The germline gives CDR1 MNHEY, CDR2 SMNVEV (reference sequence). In DNA form, the CDR3 reads TGTGCCAGCAGCCCAACAGGGGAGCCTGGAAACACCATATATTTT. This translates into CASSPTGEPGNTIYF.

This clone appeared once. This chain links TRBV2 with TRBJ2-4; D call uncertain. With 6 bases removed from V and 1 base from J, the gap between germline ends came to 10 bases. Germline loops: CDR1 SNHLY, CDR2 FYNNEI. The CDR3 spans 14 residues. CDR3 residues: CASRTIGAKNIQYF. The CDR3 coding sequence is TGTGCCAGCAGAACCATCGGGGCCAAAAACATTCAGTACTTC. Full variable domain (rest looked up from reference TRBV2 and TRBJ2-4): EPEVTQTPSHQVTQMGQEVILRCVPISNHLYFYWYRQILGQKVEFLVSFYNNEISEKSEIFDDQFSVERPDGSNFTLKIRSTKLEDSAMYFCASRTIGAKNIQYFGAGTRLSVL.

Only a few counts were recorded for this clone. J is TRBJ1-1 and V is TRBV6-5, with D uncertain. Germline V CDR1 and CDR2: MNHEY, SVGAGI. Trimming pared 2 bases from V and 3 bases from J, leaving 7 bases between. The CDR3 loop spans 13 amino acids. CDR3 loop: CASSYVSDTEAFF. For the CDR3, the DNA is TGTGCCAGCAGTTACGTCTCGGACACTGAAGCTTTCTTT.

The chain links TRBV29-1 to TRBJ2-5; a possible D gene is TRBD2 (7 bases). CDR3 length: 13 residues. Trimming left V 5 bases short and J 5 bases short, with 15 bases between. The germline V gene encodes CDR1 SQVTM and CDR2 ANQGSEA. The CDR3 coding sequence is TGCAGCGTTAAGGAGGGGGGGCTTGAGACCCAGTACTTC. Protein: CSVKEGGLETQYF.

The gene calls are TRBV30 and TRBJ1-1; D is perhaps TRBD1 (6 bases). V lost 2 bases and J lost 0, with 10 bases in between. There are 14 residues in the CDR3. Per germline, CDR1 GTSNPN and CDR2 SVGIG (reference sequence). The CDR3 loop reads CAWSIGGMNTEAFF. Here the CDR3 DNA reads TGTGCCTGGAGTATAGGGGGTATGAACACTGAAGCTTTCTTT.